The rows below give T cell receptor beta chains drawn from one sample of a study of T cell responses to AZD1222 COVID-19 vaccine. Only in-frame clones appear in the TCRdb table, and some are missing; sequencing was by immunoSEQ multiplex PCR. The sample yields roughly 130,000 clones, approximately 86% seen once. Source: peripheral blood, taken on day 0 of AZD1222 vaccination. Source of these receptors: an adult in good health. Each CDR3 is given with its conserved first and last residue. A D gene is named only where the DNA matches it firmly. The size entry is marked missing in some rows and otherwise reads once, few, many or a size class.

j_call v_call d_call clone_size cdr3_nt cdr3_aa
TRBJ1-2 TRBV25-1 NA NA TGTGCCAGCAGAGGGGCACTCTATGGCTACACCTTC CASRGALYGYTF
TRBJ1-1 TRBV6-2/TRBV6-3 NA NA TGTGCCAGCAGTTATTTGGGTGGGGACACTGAAGCTTTCTTT CASSYLGGDTEAFF
TRBJ1-3 TRBV3-1/TRBV3-2 NA NA TGTGCCAGCAGCCACGGTAGCTCTGGAAACACCATATATTTT CASSHGSSGNTIYF
TRBJ1-3 TRBV5-1 NA NA TGCGCCAGCAGCGCCGGCAGGGAATCTGGAAACACCATATATTTT CASSAGRESGNTIYF
TRBJ1-3 TRBV3-1/TRBV3-2 NA once TGTGCCAGCAGCCTAAGCTCGGGACAACTTATAGCCGGAAACACCATATATTTT CASSLSSGQLIAGNTIYF
TRBJ2-7 TRBV19 NA NA TGTGCCAGTAGTCTGGGTCTCCCTGACGAGCAGTACTTC CASSLGLPDEQYF
TRBJ1-5 TRBV5-6 NA NA TGTGCCAGCAGCATCAATCAGCCCCAGCATTTT CASSINQPQHF
TRBJ2-7 TRBV28 NA NA TGTGCCAGCAGTTTATTTCCAGGGGAACCCTACGAGCAGTACTTC CASSLFPGEPYEQYF
TRBJ2-7 TRBV30 NA NA TGTGCCTGGAGTGGTGGGCAGCAAACCTTCTACGAGCAGTACTTC CAWSGGQQTFYEQYF
TRBJ1-2 TRBV3-1/TRBV3-2 TRBD1 NA TGTGCCAGCAGCCAAGATCCAGGGGGACGTGGCTACACCTTC CASSQDPGGRGYTF
TRBJ1-5 TRBV16 TRBD1 once TGTGCCAGCAGCCACCAGCCGGACAGGGGATACGGCAATCAGCCCCAGCATTTT CASSHQPDRGYGNQPQHF
TRBJ2-2 TRBV5-4 TRBD1 NA TGTGCCAGCAGCATCGGGACAGTAGGACCGAACACCGGGGAGCTGTTTTTT CASSIGTVGPNTGELFF
TRBJ1-1 TRBV10-3 NA NA TGTGCCATCAGTGTCGGCAGCCTGAACACTGAAGCTTTCTTT CAISVGSLNTEAFF
TRBJ2-7 TRBV11-2 TRBD2 NA TGTGCCAGCAGCCCTAGCGGGGGCTACGAGCAGTACTTC CASSPSGGYEQYF
TRBJ2-1 TRBV7-9 TRBD1 few TGTGCCAGCAGCCGGACAGGGTTCGAAATCTCCTACAATGAGCAGTTCTTC CASSRTGFEISYNEQFF
TRBJ1-2 TRBV27 TRBD1 few TGTGCCAGCAGTTTACGCGGGCGTACGGGACAGAGGTTCTATGGCTACACCTTC CASSLRGRTGQRFYGYTF
TRBJ1-2 TRBV12-3/TRBV12-4 NA NA TGTGCCAGCAGTTTTGGGGTAGGATATGGCTACACCTTC CASSFGVGYGYTF
TRBJ1-4 TRBV6-2/TRBV6-3 NA NA TGTGCCAGCAGTTACAACTCCAGGTCAACTAATGAAAAACTGTTTTTT CASSYNSRSTNEKLFF
TRBJ2-7 TRBV28 NA NA TGTGCCAGCAGCCCGGACTCTTTGGGTTACGAGCAGTACTTC CASSPDSLGYEQYF
TRBJ2-1 TRBV3-1/TRBV3-2 NA few TGTGCCAGCAGCCACTCCTACAATGAGCAGTTCTTC CASSHSYNEQFF
TRBJ2-1 TRBV3-1/TRBV3-2 TRBD2 NA TGTGCCGGCAGCCAAGATGGGCTAGCGGAGCTCTACAATGAGCAGTTCTTC CAGSQDGLAELYNEQFF
TRBJ2-1 TRBV14 TRBD2 NA TGTGCCAGCAGCCGGCCGGGACTAGCGGATCGTAATGAGCAGTTCTTC CASSRPGLADRNEQFF
TRBJ2-1 TRBV14 TRBD2 NA TGTGCCAGCAGCCAAGTACTAGCGGGGGGTGAGCAGTTCTTC CASSQVLAGGEQFF
TRBJ2-7 TRBV7-8 TRBD1 NA TGTGCCAGCAGCTTAAAGGACAGGAGCTCCTACGAGCAGTACTTC CASSLKDRSSYEQYF
TRBJ1-2 TRBV5-1 NA NA TGCGCCAGCAGCAAAAATAACTATGGCTACACCTTC CASSKNNYGYTF
TRBJ1-1 TRBV7-3 NA NA TGTGCCAGCAGCCCGGGCAGGGATTATAGCACTGAAGCTTTCTTT CASSPGRDYSTEAFF
TRBJ1-2 TRBV7-2 NA once TGTGCCAGCAGCTTAGGCCGGGGCTATGGCTACACCTTC CASSLGRGYGYTF
TRBJ1-1 TRBV4-1 TRBD1 NA TGCGCCAGCAGCTATTCCGGGACAGGGTCCACTGAAGCTTTCTTT CASSYSGTGSTEAFF
TRBJ2-1 TRBV29-1 NA NA TGCAGCGTACCCGGGACCGGGGCCAATGAGCAGTTCTTC CSVPGTGANEQFF
TRBJ2-1 TRBV3-1/TRBV3-2 NA NA TGTGCCAGCAGTACCGGGCTACCAAATGAGCAGTTCTTC CASSTGLPNEQFF
TRBJ2-3 TRBV4-1 NA NA TGCGCCAGCAGCCTTCCACGACGGACAGATACGCAGTATTTT CASSLPRRTDTQYF
TRBJ2-7 TRBV30 TRBD2 NA TGTGCCTGGAGTGTACGAGCGGGGGGGAGCTCCTACGAGCAGTACTTC CAWSVRAGGSSYEQYF
TRBJ1-6 TRBV28 TRBD1 NA TGTGCCAGCAGTTCAGGGGGAATGGGTTCACCCCTCCACTTT CASSSGGMGSPLHF
TRBJ1-5 TRBV6-5 NA NA TGTGCCAGCAGCGATAACCCAGGGATGCAGCCCCAGCATTTT CASSDNPGMQPQHF
TRBJ2-5 TRBV19 NA NA TGTGCCAGTAGTACACCCCAAGAGACCCAGTACTTC CASSTPQETQYF
TRBJ1-6 TRBV19 NA NA TGTGCCAGTAACGTGCAGGCTAATTCACCCCTCCACTTT CASNVQANSPLHF
TRBJ1-4 TRBV7-9 NA NA TGTGCCAGCAGCGCAGGCGGTCAGGGGTTGTCTAATGAAAAACTGTTTTTT CASSAGGQGLSNEKLFF
TRBJ2-7 TRBV7-9 NA NA TGTGCCAGCAGCTTAATAGCCTCCTCCTACGAGCAGTACTTC CASSLIASSYEQYF
TRBJ1-3 TRBV2 NA NA TGTGCCAGCAGTAGGGAAGGAAACACCATATATTTT CASSREGNTIYF
TRBJ2-7 TRBV19 TRBD1 once TGTGCCAGCTCACTTGGACAGGGCTACGAGCAGTACTTC CASSLGQGYEQYF
TRBJ1-5 TRBV7-9 NA NA TGTGCCAGCAGCTTAGCGGTCAGTTTCAATCAGCCCCAGCATTTT CASSLAVSFNQPQHF
TRBJ1-2 TRBV12-5 TRBD1 NA TGTGCTAGTGGTTTGGCCCGGACAGGGGGAAGGATAGGCTACACCTTC CASGLARTGGRIGYTF
TRBJ1-1 TRBV19 NA few TGTGCCAGTAGTACGGGCGGCGTAGGAAGCACTGAAGCTTTCTTT CASSTGGVGSTEAFF
TRBJ2-3 TRBV11-1 TRBD1 NA TGTGCCAGCAGCCTTGGGACAGATGGGACGCAGTATTTT CASSLGTDGTQYF
TRBJ1-1 TRBV29-1 NA NA TGCAGCGTTGTAGGGGGGGCATGGAACACTGAAGCTTTCTTT CSVVGGAWNTEAFF
TRBJ1-1 TRBV6-2/TRBV6-3 NA NA TGTGCCAGCAGTTCGGACGGTCAAAAAGCTTTCTTT CASSSDGQKAFF
TRBJ1-1 TRBV19 NA NA TGTGCCAGTAGTAATTGGGGGATTGAAGCTTTCTTT CASSNWGIEAFF
TRBJ2-1 TRBV29-1 TRBD2 once TGCAGCGTGGAAACTCGGGCTAGCGGGAGGGCCGGCGATGAGCAGTTCTTC CSVETRASGRAGDEQFF
TRBJ2-7 TRBV5-6 TRBD2 NA TGTGCCAGCAGCCCCGGACTAGGAGAGATGTACTTC CASSPGLGEMYF
TRBJ2-7 TRBV3-1/TRBV3-2 NA NA TGTGCCAGCAGCCAAGAAGGCGGGGTGTACGAGCAGTACTTC CASSQEGGVYEQYF
TRBJ1-1 TRBV7-8 NA NA TGTGCCAGCAGCCATCTGAAGACTGAAGCTTTCTTT CASSHLKTEAFF
TRBJ2-1 TRBV7-9 TRBD2 NA TGTGCCAGCAGCTTAGGGACTAGCGGGGGGGACAATGAGCAGTTCTTC CASSLGTSGGDNEQFF
TRBJ1-5 TRBV28 NA NA TGTGCCAGCAGAAGGGATACGCCCCAGCATTTT CASRRDTPQHF